The 19 T cell receptor beta chains given below trace back to one sample, sequenced in a study of persistence of HIV-infected CD4 T cells. These receptors have no identified antigens. The stimulus was lysate of CMV-infected fibroblasts, approximately 9.6 ug/mL. Sorting selected CD4+ T cells upregulating both CD40 ligand and CD69. The libraries were made with immunoSEQ version 4 in survey mode. Some clones are missing from TCRdb's copy, which holds only in-frame ones; the method was immunoSEQ multiplex PCR. The sample has 15,000 to 20,000 clones; about two thirds are singletons. Here the sequenced sample was CD4+ T cells sorted from PBMCs after roughly 19-hour stimulation, taken from a patient who received antiretroviral therapy. The receptors were gathered from an adult woman with HIV who was CMV-seropositive.

This rearrangement joins TRBV10-3 to TRBJ1-4; TRBD1 matches 10 bases. V lost 0 bases and J lost 4; bases outside the gene matches: 2. This CDR3 has 16 amino acids. CDR1 is ENHRY, CDR2 SYGVKD, per germline. CDR3 amino acids: CAISESTGGGNEKLFF. Here the CDR3 DNA reads TGTGCCATCAGTGAGTCGACAGGGGGCGGTAATGAAAAACTGTTTTTT.

CDR3 sequence (DNA): TGCAGTGCTAGTAGCCGGGACAGGGGTAGTGAAAAACTGTTTTTT. It codes for CSASSRDRGSEKLFF. The rearrangement links TRBV20-1 to TRBJ1-4, with TRBD1 identical over 10 bases. The CDR3 sequence is 15 residues long. V was clipped by 3 bases and J by 7 bases; unmatched bases: 8. Germline assignment: CDR1 DFQATT and CDR2 SNEGSKA (reference sequence).

The chain combines TRBV6-4 with TRBJ2-1, with a possible D match to TRBD1 (6 bases). V lost 2 bases and J lost 0, with 11 bases in between. CDR1 is MRHNA and CDR2 is SNTAGT in the germline V gene. CDR3 size: 16 residues. The CDR3 DNA is TGTGCCAGCAGTGACCCGGGCAGGGGCTCCTACAATGAGCAGTTCTTC. Encoded protein: CASSDPGRGSYNEQFF.

This sequence joins TRBV9 and TRBJ1-5; the D gene is possibly TRBD1 (6 bases). Germline CDR1 and CDR2: SGDLS and YYNGEE. The V end was cut by 4 bases, the J end by 3 bases, with 14 bases between. CDR3 length: 15 amino acids. CDR3 residues: CASSLGDTHNQPQHF. The CDR3 DNA reads as TGTGCCAGCAGCTTAGGGGACACTCACAATCAGCCCCAGCATTTT.

This clone was seen more than once but under ten times. V gene TRBV7-3 combines with J gene TRBJ1-6, with a weak D call TRBD1 (5 bases). Per the germline V gene, CDR1 is SGHTA and CDR2 is FQGTGA. The CDR3 has 13 residues. Trimming shortened V by 4 bases and J by 7 bases, and 8 bases separated the two germline ends. The CDR3 nucleotides are TGTGCCAGCAGCTCGTCAGGGAATTCACCCCTCCACTTT. This codes for CASSSSGNSPLHF.

The J gene is TRBJ1-1, the V gene TRBV5-1; unclear D gene. This CDR3 region has 14 residues. Germline V gene data show CDR1 as SGHRS and CDR2 as YFSETQ. V lost 4 bases to trimming and J lost 4 bases, with 14 bases between them. The CDR3 spells CASSPAGVGTEAFF. The DNA of the CDR3 is TGCGCCAGCAGCCCGGCTGGGGTTGGCACTGAAGCTTTCTTT.

This chain links TRBV18 with TRBJ2-3; D remains unclear. The germline gives CDR1 KGHSH, CDR2 LQKENI. This CDR3 is built from 15 residues. Trimming took off 3 bases at V and 2 bases at J, with 12 bases between the two ends. The CDR3 loop is CASSPFEKVTDTQYF. As DNA, the CDR3 is TGTGCCAGCTCACCTTTCGAAAAGGTCACAGATACGCAGTATTTT.

The J gene is TRBJ1-2, the V gene TRBV27; no definite D call. Trimming stripped 0 bases from V and 4 bases from J, with 9 bases between. This CDR3 is 14 amino acids long. The germline CDR1 and CDR2 sequences are MNHEY and SMNVEV (reference sequence). CDR3 bases: TGTGCCAGCAGTTTATCAGGGCGCGGCTATGGCTACACCTTC. Amino acids: CASSLSGRGYGYTF.

The chain couples TRBV9 to TRBJ2-1; 10 nucleotides agree with TRBD1. Germline values: CDR1 SGDLS, CDR2 YYNGEE. The CDR3 covers 14 residues. V trimming: 3 bases; J trimming: 6 bases; junction bases outside the gene matches: 3. The DNA of the CDR3 is TGTGCCAGCAGCGGGGGACAGGGGTTCAATGAGCAGTTCTTC. Translating gives CASSGGQGFNEQFF.

The chain employs TRBV19 and TRBJ2-3; D is unclear. Per the germline V gene, CDR1 is LNHDA and CDR2 is SQIVND (reference sequence). CDR3 length equals 13 residues. V gave up 1 base and J gave up 4 bases, with 6 bases separating them. The CDR3 region has the DNA TGTGCCAGTAGTATAGGAGGACCAGATACGCAGTATTTT. It codes for CASSIGGPDTQYF.

This clone was seen more than once but under ten times. This chain uses TRBV6-1 with TRBJ2-6; no clear D gene. Trimming removed 4 bases at V and 2 bases at J, with 15 bases between. Germline lookup yields CDR1 MNHNS and CDR2 SASEGT. The CDR3 sequence is 17 residues long. CDR3 sequence (DNA): TGTGCCAGCAGTGTGATACCGGGCTCGACTGGGGCCAACGTCCTGACTTTC. Its protein is CASSVIPGSTGANVLTF.

This chain connects TRBV25-1 to TRBJ2-2; D unresolved. CDR1 and CDR2 (germline): MGHDK, SYGVNS. The CDR3 totals 15 residues. Between the trimmed V and J ends, which lost 8 bases and 4 bases, there was a span of 17 bases. The chain's CDR3 is CASSLLGPSTGELFF. The CDR3 bases are TGTGCCAGCTCTCTTCTCGGGCCGTCCACCGGGGAGCTGTTTTTT.

This clone was detected only a few times. The CDR3 DNA follows: TGTGCCAGCAGCCCCGAGGACAGGGGGCAAGCTTTCTTT. Translation gives CASSPEDRGQAFF. This sequence joins TRBV3-1 (or the pseudogene TRBV3-2) and TRBJ1-1; 11 nucleotides line up with TRBD1. J lost 9 bases, V lost 4 bases, and 4 bases had no gene match. This CDR3 is built from 13 residues. CDR1 LGHDT and CDR2 YNNKEL come from the germline V gene (reference sequence).

The rearrangement uses TRBV29-1 and TRBJ1-1; TRBD1 might be the D (6 bases). Trimming pared 6 bases from V and 3 bases from J, leaving 11 bases between. Germline V CDR1 and CDR2: SQVTM, ANQGSEA. The CDR3 spans 12 residues. The DNA of the CDR3 is TGCAGCGTCCAACAGGGCTACACTGAAGCTTTCTTT. Amino acids: CSVQQGYTEAFF.

The genes are TRBV14 and TRBJ1-1; tentative D call: TRBD1 (6 bases). Germline V gene sequence: CDR1 SGHDN, CDR2 FVKESK. This CDR3 has 14 amino acids. V was pared by 6 bases and J by 0 bases, with 11 bases between. The chain's CDR3 is CASRRGGVNTEAFF. CDR3 sequence (DNA): TGTGCCAGCAGAAGAGGGGGGGTGAACACTGAAGCTTTCTTT.

The chain employs TRBV27 and TRBJ2-1, with TRBD2 matching over 12 bases. Germline loops: CDR1 MNHEY, CDR2 SMNVEV (reference sequence). The CDR3 spans 17 residues. V lost 2 bases to trimming and J lost 7 bases; unmatched junction nucleotides: 9. CDR3 bases: TGTGCCAGCAGTTTACCCATACTAGCGGGGGGACCAAATGAGCAGTTCTTC. As protein: CASSLPILAGGPNEQFF.

The CDR3 DNA sequence: TGTGCCAGCAGCCAGGGGGCTACCGGGGAGCTGTTTTTT. Encoded protein: CASSQGATGELFF. The chain has TRBV7-6 and TRBJ2-2, with TRBD1 matching 8 bases. J lost 5 bases, V lost 5 bases, and 1 base had no gene match. This CDR3 is built from 13 residues. Germline lookup yields CDR1 SGHVS and CDR2 FNYEAQ.

The V call is TRBV30, the J call TRBJ1-2; 9 bases agree with TRBD1. This CDR3 comprises 14 residues. V lost 3 bases to trimming and J lost 8 bases; unmatched junction nucleotides: 10. The germline gives CDR1 GTSNPN, CDR2 SVGIG (reference sequence). CDR3 sequence (DNA): TGTGCCTGGAGCCTACAGGGGGCAAGTCGGGGCTACACCTTC. Its protein product is CAWSLQGASRGYTF.

The V call is TRBV18, the J call TRBJ1-5; a weak D match, TRBD1 (5 bases). Germline CDR1 is KGHSH and CDR2 is LQKENI. V dropped 3 bases and J dropped 4 bases, with 7 bases sitting between them. This CDR3 has 13 residues. The CDR3 nucleotides are TGTGCCAGCTCACCCGACAGAAATCAGCCCCAGCATTTT. Translated, it gives CASSPDRNQPQHF.